The clone carrying this T cell receptor beta chain was found a few times. Every bit of the isolated RNA underwent reverse transcription, so sequencing read expressed TCRB transcripts. TCRdb keeps only in-frame clones here, not all; method: immunoSEQ multiplex PCR. The sample contains about half a million clones, roughly 10% of which appear only once. The sample comes from a study of beta chain features in type 1 diabetes. The material sequenced was naive CD4+ T cells from blood. This clonotype was obtained from a woman under 30 in good health.

The CDR3 bases are TGTGCCAGCAGCCAAGTTTGGGGGGCGCTGGTGCAGTTCTTC. Translation gives CASSQVWGALVQFF. The rearrangement joins TRBV14 to TRBJ2-1, with D perhaps given as TRBD1 or TRBD2 (6 bases each). CDR1 and CDR2 (germline): SGHDN, FVKESK. V was pared by 1 base and J by 12 bases, with 16 bases between. The CDR3 consists of 14 residues.